The present entry profiles one T cell receptor (beta chain) with its context. This sample is drawn from a study of blood T cell repertoires in COVID-19. About the research overall: COVID-19 samples collected from the United States, Italy and Spain covered acute and convalescent phases. From T cells, B-cell-depleted T cells, or PBMCs came the material, which was cDNA or gDNA.

Germline assignment: CDR1 MDHEN and CDR2 SYDVKM. With 4 bases clipped from V and 8 bases from J, the junction kept 12 bases outside the gene matches. The CDR3 is 15 residues long. Source study methods: For nucleated cells, counts were estimated from reference gene primer amplification. Sequencing was performed with immunoSEQ multiplex PCR; in TCRdb, only in-frame clones are kept and a portion is missing. The V and J calls and the clone size are those of that table, but D and trimming were determined from the DNA. Here the sample spans roughly 32,000 clones, approximately 82% being singletons. Sequenced sample: peripheral blood. This sequence was found in a man older than 75 with active or convalescent COVID-19. The rearrangement uses TRBV28 and TRBJ1-2, with 8 bases aligning to TRBD1. The CDR3 is CASSSPTGAGGGYTF. Written as DNA, the CDR3 is TGTGCCAGCAGTTCGCCGACAGGGGCCGGGGGCGGCTACACCTTC.